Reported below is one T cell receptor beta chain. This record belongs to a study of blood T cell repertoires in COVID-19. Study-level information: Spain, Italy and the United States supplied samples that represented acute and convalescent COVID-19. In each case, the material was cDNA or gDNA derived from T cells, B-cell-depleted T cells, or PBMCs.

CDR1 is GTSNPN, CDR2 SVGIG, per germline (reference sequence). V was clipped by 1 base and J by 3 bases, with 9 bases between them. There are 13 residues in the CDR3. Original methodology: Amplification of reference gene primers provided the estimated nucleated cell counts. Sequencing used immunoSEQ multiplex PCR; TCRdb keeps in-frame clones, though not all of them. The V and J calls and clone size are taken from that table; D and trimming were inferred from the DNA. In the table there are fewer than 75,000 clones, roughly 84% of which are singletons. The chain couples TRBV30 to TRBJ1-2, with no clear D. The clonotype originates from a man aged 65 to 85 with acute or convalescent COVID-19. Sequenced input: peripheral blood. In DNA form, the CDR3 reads TGTGCCTGGAGTGGACCCGGGGACTATGGCTACACCTTC. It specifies CAWSGPGDYGYTF. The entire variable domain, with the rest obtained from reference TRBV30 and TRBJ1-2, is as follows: SQTIHQWPATLVQPVGSPLSLECTVEGTSNPNLYWYRQAAGRGLQLLFYSVGIGQISSEVPQNLSASRPQDRQFILSSKKLLLSDSGFYLCAWSGPGDYGYTFGSGTRLTVV.